This entry describes one T cell receptor (beta chain). Germline V CDR1 and CDR2: DFQATT, SNEGSKA (reference sequence). V lost 6 bases to trimming and J lost 4 bases, with 10 bases between them. The CDR3 extends over 11 amino acids. These data belong to a study of blood T cell repertoires in COVID-19. Study information: The United States, Italy and Spain were the sources of the acute and convalescent COVID-19 samples. Nucleic acid was either cDNA or gDNA, and it came from T cells, B-cell-depleted T cells, or PBMCs.

In the authors' methods: Estimated nucleated cell counts came from reference gene primer amplification. The table came from immunoSEQ multiplex PCR; TCRdb's copy has only in-frame clones and leaves some out. V and J calls and clone size come straight from that table; D and trimming were deduced from the DNA. The table shows around 220,000 clones, with 80% to 90% occurring only once. This TCR derives from a woman in her forties or fifties with acute or convalescent COVID-19. The chain couples TRBV20-1 to TRBJ2-7; the D gene is possibly TRBD2 (6 bases). The sample comprised peripheral blood. CDR3 bases: TGCAGTGCCCCAGGAGGGTACGAGCAGTACTTC. Protein: CSAPGGYEQYF.